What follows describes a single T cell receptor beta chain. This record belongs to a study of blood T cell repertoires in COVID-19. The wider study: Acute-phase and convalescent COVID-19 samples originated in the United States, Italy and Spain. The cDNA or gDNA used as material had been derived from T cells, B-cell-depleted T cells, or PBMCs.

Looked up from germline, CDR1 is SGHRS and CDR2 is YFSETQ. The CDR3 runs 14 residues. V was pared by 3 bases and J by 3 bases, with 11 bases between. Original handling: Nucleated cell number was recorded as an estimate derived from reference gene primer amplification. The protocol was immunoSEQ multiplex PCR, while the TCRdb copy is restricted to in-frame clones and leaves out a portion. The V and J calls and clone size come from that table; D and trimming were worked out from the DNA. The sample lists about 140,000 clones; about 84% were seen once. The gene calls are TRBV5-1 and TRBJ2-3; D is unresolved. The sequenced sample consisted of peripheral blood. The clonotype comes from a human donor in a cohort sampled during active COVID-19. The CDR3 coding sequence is TGCGCCAGCAGCTACCGCCAGACAACAGATACGCAGTATTTT. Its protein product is CASSYRQTTDTQYF. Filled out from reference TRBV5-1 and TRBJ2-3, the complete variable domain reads KAGVTQTPRYLIKTRGQQVTLSCSPISGHRSVSWYQQTPGQGLQFLFEYFSETQRNKGNFPGRFSGRQFSNSRSEMNVSTLELGDSALYLCASSYRQTTDTQYFGPGTRLTVL.